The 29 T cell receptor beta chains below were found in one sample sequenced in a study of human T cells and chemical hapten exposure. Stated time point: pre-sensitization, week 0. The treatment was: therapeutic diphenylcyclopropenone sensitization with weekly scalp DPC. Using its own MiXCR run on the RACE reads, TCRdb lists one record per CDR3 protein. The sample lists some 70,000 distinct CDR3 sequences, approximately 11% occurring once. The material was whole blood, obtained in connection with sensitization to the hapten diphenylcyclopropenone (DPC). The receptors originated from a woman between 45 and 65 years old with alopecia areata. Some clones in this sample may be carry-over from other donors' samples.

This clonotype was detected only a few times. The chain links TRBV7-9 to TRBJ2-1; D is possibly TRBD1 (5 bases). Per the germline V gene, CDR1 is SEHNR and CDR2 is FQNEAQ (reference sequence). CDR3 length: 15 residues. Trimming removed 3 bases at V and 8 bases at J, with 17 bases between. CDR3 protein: CASSLKATVGHEQFF. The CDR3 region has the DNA TGTGCCAGCAGCTTGAAGGCGACAGTCGGCCATGAGCAGTTCTTC.

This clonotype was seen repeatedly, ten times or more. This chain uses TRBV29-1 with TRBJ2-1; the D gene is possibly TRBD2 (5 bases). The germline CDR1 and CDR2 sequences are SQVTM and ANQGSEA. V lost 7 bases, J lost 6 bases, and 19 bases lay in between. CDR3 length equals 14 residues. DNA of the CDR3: TGCAGCGGGTGTACGTGGGAGCGAGTCAATGAGCAGTTCTTC. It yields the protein CSGCTWERVNEQFF.

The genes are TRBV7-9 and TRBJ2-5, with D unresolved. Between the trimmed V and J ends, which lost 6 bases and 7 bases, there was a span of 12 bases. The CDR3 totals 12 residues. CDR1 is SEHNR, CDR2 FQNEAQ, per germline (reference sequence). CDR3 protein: CASSQDGATQYF. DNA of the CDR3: TGTGCCAGCAGTCAAGATGGAGCGACCCAGTACTTC.

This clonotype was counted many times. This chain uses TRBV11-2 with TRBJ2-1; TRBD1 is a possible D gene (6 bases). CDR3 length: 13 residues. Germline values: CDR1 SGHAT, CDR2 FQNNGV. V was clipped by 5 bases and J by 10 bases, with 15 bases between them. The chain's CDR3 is CASSRKPGEEQFF. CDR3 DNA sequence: TGTGCCAGCAGCAGAAAACCAGGGGAGGAGCAGTTCTTC. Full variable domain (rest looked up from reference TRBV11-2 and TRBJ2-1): EAGVAQSPRYKIIEKRQSVAFWCNPISGHATLYWYQQILGQGPKLLIQFQNNGVVDDSQLPKDRFSAERLKGVDSTLKIQPAKLEDSAVYLCASSRKPGEEQFFGPGTRLTVL.

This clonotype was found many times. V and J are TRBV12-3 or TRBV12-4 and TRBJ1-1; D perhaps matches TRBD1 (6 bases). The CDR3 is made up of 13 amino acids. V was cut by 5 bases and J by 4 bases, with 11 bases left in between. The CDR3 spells CASSPQGVTEAFF. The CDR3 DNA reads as TGTGCCAGCAGTCCACAGGGAGTCACTGAAGCTTTCTTT.

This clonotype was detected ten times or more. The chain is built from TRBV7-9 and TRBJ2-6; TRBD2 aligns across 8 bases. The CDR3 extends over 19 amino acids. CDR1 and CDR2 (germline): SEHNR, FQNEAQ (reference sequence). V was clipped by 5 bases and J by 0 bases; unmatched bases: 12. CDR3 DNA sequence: TGTGCCAGCAGCCCGAGAGGGGCGGGAGGCCACTCTGGGGCCAACGTCCTGACTTTC. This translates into CASSPRGAGGHSGANVLTF.

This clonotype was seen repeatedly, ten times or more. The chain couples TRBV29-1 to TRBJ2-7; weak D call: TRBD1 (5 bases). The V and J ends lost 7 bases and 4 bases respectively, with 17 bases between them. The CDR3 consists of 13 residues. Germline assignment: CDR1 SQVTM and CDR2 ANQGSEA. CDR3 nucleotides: TGCAGCGCAACAGGAAAACGCCTTTACGAGCAGTACTTC. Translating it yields CSATGKRLYEQYF.

CDR3 in DNA: TGTGCCAGCAGTGAAGCCTCGGCAAGCTCCTACGAGCAGTACTTC. The encoded protein is CASSEASASSYEQYF. The J gene is TRBJ2-7, the V gene TRBV6-1, with D hard to call. Germline V gene data show CDR1 as MNHNS and CDR2 as SASEGT. Trimming took off 0 bases at V and 0 bases at J, with 9 bases between the two ends. The CDR3 has 15 amino acids.

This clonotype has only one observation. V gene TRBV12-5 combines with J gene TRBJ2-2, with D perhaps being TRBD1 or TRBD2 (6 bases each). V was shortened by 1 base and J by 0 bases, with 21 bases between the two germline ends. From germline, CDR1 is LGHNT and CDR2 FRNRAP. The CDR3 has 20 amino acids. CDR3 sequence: CASGLAPFVRGPSNTGELFF. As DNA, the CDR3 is TGTGCTAGTGGTTTGGCCCCATTCGTTCGGGGGCCGTCGAACACCGGGGAGCTGTTTTTT.

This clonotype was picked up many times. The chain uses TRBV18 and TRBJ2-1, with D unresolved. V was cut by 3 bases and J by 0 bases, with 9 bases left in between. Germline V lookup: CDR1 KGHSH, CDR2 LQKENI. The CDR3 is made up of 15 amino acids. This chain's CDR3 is CASSPKRTSYNEQFF. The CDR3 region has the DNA TGTGCCAGCTCACCCAAGCGAACCTCCTACAATGAGCAGTTCTTC.

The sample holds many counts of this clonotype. The CDR3 coding sequence is TGTGCCAGCAGCTTAGGCGCGAGGCGCACAGATACGCAGTATTTT. It codes for CASSLGARRTDTQYF. The chain carries TRBV7-8 and TRBJ2-3; D unclear. Per the germline V gene, CDR1 is SGHVS and CDR2 is FQNEAQ. V shed 1 base and J shed 1 base, with 9 bases lying between them. CDR3 size: 15 residues.

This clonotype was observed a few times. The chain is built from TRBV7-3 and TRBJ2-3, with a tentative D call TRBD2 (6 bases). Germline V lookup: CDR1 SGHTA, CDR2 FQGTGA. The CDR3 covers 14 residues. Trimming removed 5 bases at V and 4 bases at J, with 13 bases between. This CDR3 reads CASSLEGGADTQYF. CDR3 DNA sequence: TGTGCCAGCAGCCTAGAGGGCGGGGCAGATACGCAGTATTTT.

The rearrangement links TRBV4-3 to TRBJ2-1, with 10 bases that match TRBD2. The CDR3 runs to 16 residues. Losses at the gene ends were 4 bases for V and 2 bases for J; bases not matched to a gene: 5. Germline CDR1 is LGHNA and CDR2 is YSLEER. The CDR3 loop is CASSPLGTSAYNEQFF. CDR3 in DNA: TGCGCCAGCAGCCCACTCGGGACTAGCGCCTACAATGAGCAGTTCTTC.

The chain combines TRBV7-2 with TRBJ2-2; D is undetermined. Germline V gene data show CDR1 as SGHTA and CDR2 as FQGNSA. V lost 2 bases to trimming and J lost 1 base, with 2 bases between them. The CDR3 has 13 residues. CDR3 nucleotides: TGTGCCAGCAGCTTACGGAACACCGGGGAGCTGTTTTTT. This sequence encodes CASSLRNTGELFF. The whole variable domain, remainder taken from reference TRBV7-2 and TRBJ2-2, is GAGVSQSPSNKVTEKGKDVELRCDPISGHTALYWYRQSLGQGLEFLIYFQGNSAPDKSGLPSDRFSAERTGGSVSTLTIQRTQQEDSAVYLCASSLRNTGELFFGEGSRLTVL.

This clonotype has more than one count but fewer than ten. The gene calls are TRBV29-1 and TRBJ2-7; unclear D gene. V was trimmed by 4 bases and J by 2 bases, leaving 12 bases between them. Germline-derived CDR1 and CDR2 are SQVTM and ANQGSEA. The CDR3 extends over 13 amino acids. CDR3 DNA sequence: TGCAGCGTTGTGGGCAGACTGACCTACGAGCAGTACTTC. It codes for CSVVGRLTYEQYF.

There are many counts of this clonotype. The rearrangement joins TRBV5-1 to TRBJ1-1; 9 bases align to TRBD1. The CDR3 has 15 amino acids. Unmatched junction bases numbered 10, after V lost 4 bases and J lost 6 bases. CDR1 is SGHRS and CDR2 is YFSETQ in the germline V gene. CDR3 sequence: CASSAGTGTSPEAFF. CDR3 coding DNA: TGCGCCAGCAGCGCGGGGACAGGGACCAGCCCTGAAGCTTTCTTT. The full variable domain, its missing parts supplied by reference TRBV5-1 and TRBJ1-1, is KAGVTQTPRYLIKTRGQQVTLSCSPISGHRSVSWYQQTPGQGLQFLFEYFSETQRNKGNFPGRFSGRQFSNSRSEMNVSTLELGDSALYLCASSAGTGTSPEAFFGQGTRLTVV.

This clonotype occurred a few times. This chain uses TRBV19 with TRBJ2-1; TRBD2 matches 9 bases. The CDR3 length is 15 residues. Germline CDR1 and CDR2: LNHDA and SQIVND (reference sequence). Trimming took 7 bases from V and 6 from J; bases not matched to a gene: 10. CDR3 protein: CASTRGGGGANEQFF. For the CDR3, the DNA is TGTGCCAGTACCAGAGGTGGCGGGGGGGCCAATGAGCAGTTCTTC.

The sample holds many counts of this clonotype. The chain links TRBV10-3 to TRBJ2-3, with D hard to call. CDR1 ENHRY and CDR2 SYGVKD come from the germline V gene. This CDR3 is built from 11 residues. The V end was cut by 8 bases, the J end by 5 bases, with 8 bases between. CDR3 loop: CAIGLKDTQYF. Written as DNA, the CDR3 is TGTGCCATCGGGCTTAAAGATACGCAGTATTTT.

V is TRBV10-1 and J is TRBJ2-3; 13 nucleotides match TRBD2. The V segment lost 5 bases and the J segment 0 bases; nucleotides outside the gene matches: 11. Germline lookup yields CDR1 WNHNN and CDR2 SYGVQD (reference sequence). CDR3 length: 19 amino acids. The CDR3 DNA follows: TGCGCCAGCAGTTCGGGACTAGCGGGATCTGGGATGAGCACAGATACGCAGTATTTT. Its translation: CASSSGLAGSGMSTDTQYF.

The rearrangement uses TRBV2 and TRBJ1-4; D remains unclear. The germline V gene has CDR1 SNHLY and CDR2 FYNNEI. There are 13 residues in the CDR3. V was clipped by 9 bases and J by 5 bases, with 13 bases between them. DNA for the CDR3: TGTGCCAGATCGAGAACCCCGAATGAAAAACTGTTTTTT. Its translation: CARSRTPNEKLFF.

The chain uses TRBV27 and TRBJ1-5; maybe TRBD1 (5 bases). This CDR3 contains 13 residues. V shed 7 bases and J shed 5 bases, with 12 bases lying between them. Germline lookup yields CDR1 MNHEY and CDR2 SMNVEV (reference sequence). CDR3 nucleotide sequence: TGTGCCAGCAAGGCAGGGATCTATCAGCCCCAGCATTTT. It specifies CASKAGIYQPQHF.

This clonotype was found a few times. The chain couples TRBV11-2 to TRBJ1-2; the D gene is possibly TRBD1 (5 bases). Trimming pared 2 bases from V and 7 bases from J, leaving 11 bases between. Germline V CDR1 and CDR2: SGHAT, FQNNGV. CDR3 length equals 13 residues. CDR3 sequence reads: CASSLPGASGYTF. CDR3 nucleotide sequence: TGTGCCAGCAGCTTACCCGGGGCGAGTGGCTACACCTTC.

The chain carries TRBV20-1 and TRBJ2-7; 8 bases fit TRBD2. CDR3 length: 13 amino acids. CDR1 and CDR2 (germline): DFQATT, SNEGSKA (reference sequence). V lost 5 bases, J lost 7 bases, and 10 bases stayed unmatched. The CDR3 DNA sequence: TGCAGTGCTCCAGGGGTAGCGGGAATTGAGCAGTACTTC. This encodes CSAPGVAGIEQYF.

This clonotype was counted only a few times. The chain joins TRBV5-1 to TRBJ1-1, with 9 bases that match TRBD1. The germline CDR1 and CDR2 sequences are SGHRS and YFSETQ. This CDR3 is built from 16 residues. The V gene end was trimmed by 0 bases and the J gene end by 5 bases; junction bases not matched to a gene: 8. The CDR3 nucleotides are TGCGCCAGCAGCTTGGCCGGCACAGGGGGCGCGACTGAAGCTTTCTTT. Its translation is CASSLAGTGGATEAFF.

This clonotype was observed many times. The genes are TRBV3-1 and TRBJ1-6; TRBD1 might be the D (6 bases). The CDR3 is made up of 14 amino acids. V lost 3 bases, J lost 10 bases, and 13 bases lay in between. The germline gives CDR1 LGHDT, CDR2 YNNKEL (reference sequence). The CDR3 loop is CASSQPQGWSPLHF. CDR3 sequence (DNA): TGTGCCAGCAGCCAGCCACAGGGATGGTCACCCCTCCACTTT.

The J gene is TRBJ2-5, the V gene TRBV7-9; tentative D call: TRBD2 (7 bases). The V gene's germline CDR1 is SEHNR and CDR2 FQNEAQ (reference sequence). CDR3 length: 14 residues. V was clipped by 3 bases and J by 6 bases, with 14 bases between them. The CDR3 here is CASSFPGGRKTQYF. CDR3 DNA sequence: TGTGCCAGCAGCTTCCCGGGGGGCAGAAAGACCCAGTACTTC.

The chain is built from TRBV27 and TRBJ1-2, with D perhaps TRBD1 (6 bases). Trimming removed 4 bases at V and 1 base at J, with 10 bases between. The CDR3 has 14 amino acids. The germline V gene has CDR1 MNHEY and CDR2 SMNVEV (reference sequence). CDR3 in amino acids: CASSSRQVNYGYTF. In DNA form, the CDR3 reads TGTGCCAGCAGTTCCCGACAGGTTAACTATGGCTACACCTTC.

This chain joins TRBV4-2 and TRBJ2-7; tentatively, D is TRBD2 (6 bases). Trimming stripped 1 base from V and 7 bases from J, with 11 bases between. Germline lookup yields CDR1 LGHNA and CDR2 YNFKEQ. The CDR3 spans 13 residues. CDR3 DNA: TGTGCCAGCAGCCAAGTGGCGGGGCGGGAGCAGTACTTC. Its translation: CASSQVAGREQYF.

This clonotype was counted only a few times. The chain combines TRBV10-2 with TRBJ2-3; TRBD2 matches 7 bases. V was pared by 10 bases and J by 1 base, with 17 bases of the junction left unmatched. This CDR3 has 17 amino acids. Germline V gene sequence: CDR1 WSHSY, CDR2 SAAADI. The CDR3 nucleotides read TGCGCCACCCAACTAGCGTCCTCCGTCTTCCGCACAGATACGCAGTATTTT. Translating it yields CATQLASSVFRTDTQYF.